This TCR beta chain was recovered during a study of blood T cell repertoires in COVID-19. About the study: Collection of acute and convalescent COVID-19 samples took place in the United States, Italy and Spain. T cells, B-cell-depleted T cells, or PBMCs supplied cDNA or gDNA.

The germline V and J ends were trimmed by 1 base and 2 bases, with 11 bases remaining between them. This CDR3 contains 15 residues. CDR1 and CDR2 (germline): SGHAT, FQNNGV. Per the original methods: How many nucleated cells were present was estimated from reference gene primer amplification. Clones were sequenced by immunoSEQ multiplex PCR, and TCRdb holds only the in-frame ones, with some missing. V, J and clone size are those of that table, while D and trimming were read from the DNA. The sample records some 160,000 clones, around 89% being singletons. This receptor was taken from an older woman with active COVID-19. The chain recombines TRBV11-2 with TRBJ1-1, with no clear D. Sequencing was performed on peripheral blood. CDR3 residues: CASSLVGLINTEAFF. The CDR3 DNA sequence: TGTGCCAGCAGCTTAGTTGGGCTGATCAACACTGAAGCTTTCTTT.